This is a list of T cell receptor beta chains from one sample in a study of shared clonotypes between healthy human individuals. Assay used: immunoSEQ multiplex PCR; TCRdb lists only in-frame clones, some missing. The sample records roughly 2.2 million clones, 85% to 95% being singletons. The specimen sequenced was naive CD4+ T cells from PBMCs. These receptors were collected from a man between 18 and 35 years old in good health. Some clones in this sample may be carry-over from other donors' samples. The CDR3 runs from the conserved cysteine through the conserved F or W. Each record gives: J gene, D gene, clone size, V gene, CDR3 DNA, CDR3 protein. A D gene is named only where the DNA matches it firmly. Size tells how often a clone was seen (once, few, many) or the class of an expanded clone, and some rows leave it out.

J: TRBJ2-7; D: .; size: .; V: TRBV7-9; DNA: TGTGCCAGCAGCTTCAGGGGCGACTCCTACGAGCAGTACTTC; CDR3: CASSFRGDSYEQYF
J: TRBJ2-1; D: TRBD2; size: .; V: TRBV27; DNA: TGTGCCAGCAGCCACGGACTAGCGGGAGGGAATGAGCAGTTCTTC; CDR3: CASSHGLAGGNEQFF
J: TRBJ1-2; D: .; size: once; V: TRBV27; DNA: TGTGCCAGCAGTTCAAACAGATTCTATGGCTACACCTTC; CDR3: CASSSNRFYGYTF
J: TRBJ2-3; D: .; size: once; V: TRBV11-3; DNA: TGTGCCAGCAGCCCCGGAAGGCCCGGGGATACGCAGTATTTT; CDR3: CASSPGRPGDTQYF
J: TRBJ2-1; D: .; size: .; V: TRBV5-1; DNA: TGCGCCAGCAGCCCCGAAGGATATGGTAACAATGAGCAGTTCTTC; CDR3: CASSPEGYGNNEQFF
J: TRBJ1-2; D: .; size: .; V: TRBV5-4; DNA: TGTGCCAGCAGCCTGGCGGGGGGCTATGGCTACACCTTC; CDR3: CASSLAGGYGYTF
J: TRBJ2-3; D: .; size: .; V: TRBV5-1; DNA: TGCGCCAGCAGCGGCGGGACACAGTTTAGCACAGATACGCAGTATTTT; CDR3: CASSGGTQFSTDTQYF
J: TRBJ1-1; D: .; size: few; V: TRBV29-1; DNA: TGCAGCGCAAACCAGGGGCAGCTTAGTGCTTTCTTT; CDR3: CSANQGQLSAFF
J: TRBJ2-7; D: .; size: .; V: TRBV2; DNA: TGTGCCAGCAGCCCTGTCTACGAGCAGTACTTC; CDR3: CASSPVYEQYF
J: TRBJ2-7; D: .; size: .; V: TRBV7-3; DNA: TGTGCCAGCAGCTTAGGTGCCGGGAACGAGCAGTACTTC; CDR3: CASSLGAGNEQYF
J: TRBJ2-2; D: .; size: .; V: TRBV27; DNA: TGTGCCAGCATCTCAAATCGGGGGAACGGGGAGCTGTTTTTT; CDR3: CASISNRGNGELFF
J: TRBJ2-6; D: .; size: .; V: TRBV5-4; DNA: TGTGCCAGCAGCTGGCCAGGGGCTGGGGCCAACGTCCTGACTTTC; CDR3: CASSWPGAGANVLTF
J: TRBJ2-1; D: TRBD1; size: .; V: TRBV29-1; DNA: TGCAGCGTCTCCGGGACAGGGGTTCGTGAGCAGTTCTTC; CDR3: CSVSGTGVREQFF
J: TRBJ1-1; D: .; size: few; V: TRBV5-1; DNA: TGCGCCAGCAGACCCTTTGGTGGCACTGAAGCTTTCTTT; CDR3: CASRPFGGTEAFF
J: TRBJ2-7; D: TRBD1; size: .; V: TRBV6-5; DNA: TGTGCCAGCAGTACCCGACAGGGGGCTAGGGAGCAGTACTTC; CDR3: CASSTRQGAREQYF
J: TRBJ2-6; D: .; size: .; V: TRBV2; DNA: TGTGCCAGCAGGGTCGGGGTTTTACTCTCTGGGGCCAACGTCCTGACTTTC; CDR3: CASRVGVLLSGANVLTF
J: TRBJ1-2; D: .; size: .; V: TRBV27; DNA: TGTGCCAGCAGTTTCGTCCAGGGCGCTGGCTACACCTTC; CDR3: CASSFVQGAGYTF
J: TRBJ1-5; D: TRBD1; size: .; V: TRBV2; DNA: TGTGCCAGCCGAATACGGACAGGGCCACAGCCCCAGCATTTT; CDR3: CASRIRTGPQPQHF
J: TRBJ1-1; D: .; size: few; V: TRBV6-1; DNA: TGTGCCAGCAAGAGCGGACCGGGGAACACTGAAGCTTTCTTT; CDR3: CASKSGPGNTEAFF
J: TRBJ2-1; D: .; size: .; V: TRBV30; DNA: TGTGCCTGGAGTAGGACAGCAGACAATGAGCAGTTCTTC; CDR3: CAWSRTADNEQFF
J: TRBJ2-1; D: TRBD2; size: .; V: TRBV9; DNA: TGTGCCAGCAGCGTAGGTGCTAGCGGGAGGAATGAGCAGTTCTTC; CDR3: CASSVGASGRNEQFF
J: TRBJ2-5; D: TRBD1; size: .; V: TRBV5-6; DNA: TGTGCCAGCAGCTTTTTGGACAGGGCCCCCCAAGAGACCCAGTACTTC; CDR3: CASSFLDRAPQETQYF
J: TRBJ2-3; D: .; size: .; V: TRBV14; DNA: TGTGCCAGCAGCCATCCGGTTCCAGATACGCAGTATTTT; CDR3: CASSHPVPDTQYF
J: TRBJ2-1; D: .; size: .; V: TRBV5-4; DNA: TGTGCCAGCAGCTTGGGAAGGTCGATAAGCTCCTACAATGAGCAGTTCTTC; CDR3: CASSLGRSISSYNEQFF
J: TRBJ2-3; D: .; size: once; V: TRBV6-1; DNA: TGTGCCAGCAGTGAGAAGGGATGGGACCGAGCCACAGATACGCAGTATTTT; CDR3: CASSEKGWDRATDTQYF
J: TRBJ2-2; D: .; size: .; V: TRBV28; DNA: TGTGCCAGCACCCGGGGGACAGTTTCCGGGGAGCTGTTTTTT; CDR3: CASTRGTVSGELFF
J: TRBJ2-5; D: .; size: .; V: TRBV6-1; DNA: TGTGCCAGCAGTGAATCTGGAGACACGAGTACGGAGACCCAGTACTTC; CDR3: CASSESGDTSTETQYF
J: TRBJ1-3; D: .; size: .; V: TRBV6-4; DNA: TGTGCCAGCAGTGACACACCGACAGATTCTGGAAACACCATATATTTT; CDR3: CASSDTPTDSGNTIYF
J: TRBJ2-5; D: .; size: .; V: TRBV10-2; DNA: TGCGCCAGCGACAGGAGGGGGGATAAAGAGACCCAGTACTTC; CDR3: CASDRRGDKETQYF
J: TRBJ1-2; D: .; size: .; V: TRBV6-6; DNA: TGTGCCAGCAGTTACTCGATGGAACCCTACACCTTC; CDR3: CASSYSMEPYTF
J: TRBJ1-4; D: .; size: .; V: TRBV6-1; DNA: TGTGCCAGCAGTGAAGCGCCAGGGGAAAAACTGTTTTTT; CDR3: CASSEAPGEKLFF
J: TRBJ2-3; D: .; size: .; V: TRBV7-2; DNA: TGTGCCAGCAGCCCAAGGGCGGGGAGCACAGATACGCAGTATTTT; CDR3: CASSPRAGSTDTQYF
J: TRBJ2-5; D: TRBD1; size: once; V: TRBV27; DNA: TGTGCCAGCAGTACATGGGACAGGACGGAGACCCAGTACTTC; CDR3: CASSTWDRTETQYF
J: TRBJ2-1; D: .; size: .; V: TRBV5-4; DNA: TGTGCCAGCAGCAGACGGGACTTAGAGCAGTTCTTC; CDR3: CASSRRDLEQFF
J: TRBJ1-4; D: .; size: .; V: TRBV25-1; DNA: TGTGCCAGCAGTAAGCCGGGACGGCAAGGTGAAAAACTGTTTTTT; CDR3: CASSKPGRQGEKLFF
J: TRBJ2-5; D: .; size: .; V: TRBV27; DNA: TGTGCCAGCAGTCGCCGAACATCACAAGAGACCCAGTACTTC; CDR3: CASSRRTSQETQYF
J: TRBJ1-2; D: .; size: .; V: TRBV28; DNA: TGTGCCAGCAGTCAGGGAAAGGTTGGCTACACCTTC; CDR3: CASSQGKVGYTF
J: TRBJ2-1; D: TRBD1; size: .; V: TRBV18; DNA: TGTGCCAGCTCACCAGGGACAGCGAGGAACAATGAGCAGTTCTTC; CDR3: CASSPGTARNNEQFF
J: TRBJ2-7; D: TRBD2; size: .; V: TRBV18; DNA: TGTGCCAGCTCACCCCCTAGCGGAAACTCCTACGAGCAGTACTTC; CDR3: CASSPPSGNSYEQYF
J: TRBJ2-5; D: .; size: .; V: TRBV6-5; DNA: TGTGCCAGCAGCCCTAGGTGGGCGGGGCAGTACTTC; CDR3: CASSPRWAGQYF
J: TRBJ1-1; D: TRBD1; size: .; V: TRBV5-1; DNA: TGCGCCAGCAGCATTACCGGGACAGGGCGAACTGAAGCTTTCTTT; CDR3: CASSITGTGRTEAFF
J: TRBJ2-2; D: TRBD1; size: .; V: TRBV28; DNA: TGTGCCAGCAGCAATGTGCCCAAATGGGACAGGGCTGGGACCGGGGAGCTGTTTTTT; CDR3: CASSNVPKWDRAGTGELFF
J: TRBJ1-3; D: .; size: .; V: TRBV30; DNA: TGTGCCTGGAGTGACTCGGCTCTCTCTGGAAACACCATATATTTT; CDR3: CAWSDSALSGNTIYF
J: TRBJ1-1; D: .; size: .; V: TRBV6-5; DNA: TGTGCCAGCAGTTACTTGGGGGCGGGGACTGAAGCTTTCTTT; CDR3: CASSYLGAGTEAFF
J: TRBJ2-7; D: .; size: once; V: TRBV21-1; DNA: TGTGCCAGCAGCAAAGCCGGTCAGGACTACACCTACGAGCAGTACTTC; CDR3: CASSKAGQDYTYEQYF
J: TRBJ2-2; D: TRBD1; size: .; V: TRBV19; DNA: TGTGCCAGTAGTACAGGACAGGGGGGGACCGGGGAGCTGTTTTTT; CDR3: CASSTGQGGTGELFF
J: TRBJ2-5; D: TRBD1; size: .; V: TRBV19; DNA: TGTGCCAGTAGTATAACAGGGGACCAAGAGACCCAGTACTTC; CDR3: CASSITGDQETQYF
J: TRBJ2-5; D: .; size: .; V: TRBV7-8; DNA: TGTGCCAGCAGCTCAGAGACCCAGTACTTC; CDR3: CASSSETQYF
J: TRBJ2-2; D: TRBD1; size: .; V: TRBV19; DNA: TGTGCCAGTAGTTCCAGACAGGGTTTGTGGACCGGGGAGCTGTTTTTT; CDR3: CASSSRQGLWTGELFF